This TCR beta chain emerged from a study of OX40 agonist ivuxolimab in advanced cancers. Trimming removed 7 bases at V and 4 bases at J, with 14 bases between. The CDR3 length is 15 residues. The germline V gene encodes CDR1 MDHEN and CDR2 SYDVKM. Clones were sequenced by immunoSEQ multiplex PCR, and TCRdb holds only the in-frame ones, with some missing. The table includes some 30,000 clones, roughly nine tenths detected once. The receptor comes from an adult with an advanced solid tumor such as melanoma, head and neck, liver or kidney cancer. This chain connects TRBV28 to TRBJ2-6; TRBD2 might be the D (5 bases). The source was CD4+ or CD8+ T cells sorted from blood, collected in a trial of the OX40 agonist ivuxolimab. In nucleotides, the CDR3 is TGTGCCAGCACCGTCGAGGGTCCAGGGGCCAACGTCCTGACTTTC. This codes for CASTVEGPGANVLTF.